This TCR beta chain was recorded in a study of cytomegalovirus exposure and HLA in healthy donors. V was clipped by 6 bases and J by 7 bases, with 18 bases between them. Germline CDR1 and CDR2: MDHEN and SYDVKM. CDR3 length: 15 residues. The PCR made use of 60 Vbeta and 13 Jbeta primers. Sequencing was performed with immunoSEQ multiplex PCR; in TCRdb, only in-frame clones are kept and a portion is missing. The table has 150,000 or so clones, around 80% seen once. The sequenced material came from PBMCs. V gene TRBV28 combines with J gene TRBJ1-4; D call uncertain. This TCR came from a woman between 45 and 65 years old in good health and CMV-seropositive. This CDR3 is CASRNVGGSFEKLFF. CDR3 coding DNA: TGTGCCAGCAGGAACGTGGGAGGGTCGTTTGAAAAACTGTTTTTT.